This paragraph reports one TCR beta chain. Antigen unknown. PCR used 60 Vbeta primers and 13 Jbeta primers. Libraries were prepared by immunoSEQ multiplex PCR; TCRdb keeps only in-frame clonotypes and omits some of them. This table holds over 100,000 clones, 55% to 65% found once. This sample was included in a study of cytomegalovirus exposure and HLA in healthy donors. Overall study results and limits: Among immune exposure information, only CMV serostatus was available. In a later analysis, TCR beta V- and J-gene trimming was associated with a missense DCLRE1C variant.

The CDR3 extends over 16 amino acids. Trimming at V came to 6 bases and at J to 4 bases, leaving 10 bases not matched to a gene. CDR1 and CDR2 (germline): SGHTA, FQGNSA. The sequence came from a man in his forties in good health and CMV-seropositive. The sample consisted of PBMCs. The rearrangement uses TRBV7-2 and TRBJ2-1; TRBD2 matches at 9 bases. In nucleotides, the CDR3 is TGTGCCAGCAGGTTACTAGCGGGTTATTCTTACAATGAGCAGTTCTTC. Residues: CASRLLAGYSYNEQFF.